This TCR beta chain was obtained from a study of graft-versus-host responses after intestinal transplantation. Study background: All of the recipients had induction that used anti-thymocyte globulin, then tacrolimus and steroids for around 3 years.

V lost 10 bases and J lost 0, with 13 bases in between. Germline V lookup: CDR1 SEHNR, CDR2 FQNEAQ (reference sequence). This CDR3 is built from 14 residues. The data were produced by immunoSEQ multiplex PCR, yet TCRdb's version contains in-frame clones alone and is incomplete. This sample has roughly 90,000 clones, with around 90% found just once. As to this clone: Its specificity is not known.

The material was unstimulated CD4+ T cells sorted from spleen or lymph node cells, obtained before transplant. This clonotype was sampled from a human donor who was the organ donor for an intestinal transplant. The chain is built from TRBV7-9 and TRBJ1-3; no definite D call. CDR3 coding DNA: TGTGCCAACGACAACACCAACTCTGGAAACACCATATATTTT. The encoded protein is CANDNTNSGNTIYF.